These T cell receptor beta chains were read from a single sample in a study of blood T cell repertoires in COVID-19. Clones were read by immunoSEQ multiplex PCR, and TCRdb kept only the in-frame ones, dropping some. The data contain 300,000 to 350,000 clones, roughly 90% of them singletons. Source material: peripheral blood. Receptors originate from a young man with COVID-19, enrolled during active disease. Each CDR3 is given with its conserved first and last residue. The D gene is left open where the match is weak. Clone sizes are given selectively: once, few, many, or a class where the clone is expanded.

TRBJ2-5 | - | TRBD1 | TRBV5-1 | TGCGCCAGCAGCTTAACAGGGGGCGCAGAGACCCAGTACTTC | CASSLTGGAETQYF
TRBJ2-7 | once | - | TRBV6-5 | TGTGCCAGCAGCCAGTCTCCCTACGAGCAGTACTTC | CASSQSPYEQYF
TRBJ2-7 | - | - | TRBV6-5 | TGTGCCAGCAGTTACTCGAATGGCAACCCCTACGAGCAGTACTTC | CASSYSNGNPYEQYF
TRBJ2-7 | - | TRBD2 | TRBV5-1 | TGCGCCAGCAGCTTCCAGGCTAGCGGGACTTACGAGCAGTACTTC | CASSFQASGTYEQYF
TRBJ2-4 | - | - | TRBV19 | TGTGCCAGTAGGACGACTGAAGCCAAAAACATTCAGTACTTC | CASRTTEAKNIQYF
TRBJ2-2 | - | - | TRBV6-5 | TGTGCCAGCAGGGGACAATTGAACACCGGGGAGCTGTTTTTT | CASRGQLNTGELFF
TRBJ2-7 | few | TRBD2 | TRBV5-4 | TGTGCCAGCAGCTCGGGGGGGCAGCTAACCTACGAGCAGTACTTC | CASSSGGQLTYEQYF
TRBJ2-3 | - | TRBD1 | TRBV2 | TGTGCCAGCAGTGTACAGGGGGCCACAGATACGCAGTATTTT | CASSVQGATDTQYF
TRBJ1-5 | - | - | TRBV28 | TGTGCCAGCAGACCCTTCAACAGGAATCAGCCCCAGCATTTT | CASRPFNRNQPQHF
TRBJ2-1 | - | TRBD1 | TRBV19 | TGTGCCAGTAGTACAGGACAGGGCAATGAGCAGTTCTTC | CASSTGQGNEQFF
TRBJ2-3 | once | - | TRBV6-4 | TGTGCCAGCAGCGCTGGGCCCTCAGGAGGGGAAGATACGCAGTATTTT | CASSAGPSGGEDTQYF
TRBJ1-4 | - | TRBD1 | TRBV7-9 | TGTGCCAGCAGCATTTATCCTGACAGGGGCCATAATGAAAAACTGTTTTTT | CASSIYPDRGHNEKLFF
TRBJ1-1 | once | - | TRBV11-2 | TGTGCCAGCAGCTTAGATCGCGGCCAGTCGGGGACTGAAGCTTTCTTT | CASSLDRGQSGTEAFF
TRBJ2-1 | - | TRBD1 | TRBV11-1 | TGTGCCAGCAGCGCTACCGGGACAGGGGGCAATGAGCAGTTCTTC | CASSATGTGGNEQFF
TRBJ1-2 | once | TRBD1 | TRBV9 | TGTGCCAGCAGCGAGAACCTCAGGGGGCTTGGCTATGGCTACACCTTC | CASSENLRGLGYGYTF
TRBJ2-1 | - | TRBD2 | TRBV19 | TGTGCCAGTAGTGTCGGACTAGCGGGGGTCTACAATGAGCAGTTCTTC | CASSVGLAGVYNEQFF
TRBJ2-1 | - | - | TRBV4-2 | TGTGCCAGCAGCCAGGACGGGAAGCTTGTCAATGAGCAGTTCTTC | CASSQDGKLVNEQFF
TRBJ1-2 | - | - | TRBV19 | TGTGCCAGTACCCTGGGGGGGTCTCTATATGGCTACACCTTC | CASTLGGSLYGYTF
TRBJ2-7 | - | TRBD1 | TRBV6-1 | TGTGCCAGCAGTGGACTACAGGGGGCAGTCGCTTACGAGCAGTACTTC | CASSGLQGAVAYEQYF
TRBJ2-7 | - | TRBD1 | TRBV27 | TGTGCCAGCAGGGGACAGGGCTCCTACGAGCAGTACTTC | CASRGQGSYEQYF
TRBJ1-5 | few | - | TRBV5-6 | TGTGCCAGCAGCACTCTTCAGCGGAATCAGCCCCAGCATTTT | CASSTLQRNQPQHF
TRBJ1-1 | - | - | TRBV4-1 | TGCGCCAGCAGCCAAGAACCGAGGGCGATGGAGGAGGGTGAAGCTTTCTTT | CASSQEPRAMEEGEAFF
TRBJ1-4 | - | TRBD1 | TRBV18 | TGTGCCAGCTCACCTAGGACAGGCCTCGCAACTAATGAAAAACTGTTTTTT | CASSPRTGLATNEKLFF
TRBJ2-1 | - | TRBD1 | TRBV7-9 | TGTGCCAGCAGCTTGAGCCGGGACAGGGAGGGCTCCTACAATGAGCAGTTCTTC | CASSLSRDREGSYNEQFF
TRBJ1-1 | - | - | TRBV6-1 | TGTGCCAGCAGTGAAAGGGTTTGGGGGGTTGGCACTGAAGCTTTCTTT | CASSERVWGVGTEAFF
TRBJ1-2 | once | TRBD1 | TRBV28 | TGTGCCAGCAGTCTCGAGACAGGGGGCGCATATTATGGCTACACCTTC | CASSLETGGAYYGYTF
TRBJ2-2 | once | - | TRBV5-4 | TGTGCCAGCAGCCCCTTCTACTACGGCACCGGGGAGCTGTTTTTT | CASSPFYYGTGELFF
TRBJ2-3 | - | TRBD2 | TRBV27 | TGTGCCAGCAGTTTATTGGGCGGGAGGGTTACAGATACGCAGTATTTT | CASSLLGGRVTDTQYF
TRBJ1-1 | - | TRBD1 | TRBV19 | TGTGCCAGTAGTATTCGGGACAGAAACACTGAAGCTTTCTTT | CASSIRDRNTEAFF
TRBJ2-7 | - | TRBD2 | TRBV5-4 | TGTGCCAGCAGCCCATTGGGAGGGCACTCCACCTACGAGCAGTACTTC | CASSPLGGHSTYEQYF
TRBJ2-1 | - | TRBD2 | TRBV7-2 | TGTGCCAGCAGCGCAAGGGGACTAGCGGGAGGGTTAAATGAGCAGTTCTTC | CASSARGLAGGLNEQFF
TRBJ1-1 | - | TRBD1 | TRBV15 | TGTGCCACCAGCCGACAGGGTGGGAACACTGAAGCTTTCTTT | CATSRQGGNTEAFF
TRBJ1-4 | - | - | TRBV19 | TGTGCCAGTAACCGCAGGGGTTCAACTAATGAAAAACTGTTTTTT | CASNRRGSTNEKLFF
TRBJ2-7 | - | - | TRBV7-2 | TGTGCCAGCAGCTTATTGCAGGGGCGCGACGAGCAGTACTTC | CASSLLQGRDEQYF
TRBJ2-7 | - | - | TRBV12-3/TRBV12-4 | TGTGCCAGCAGTTTAGTCGACGAGCAGTACTTC | CASSLVDEQYF
TRBJ2-7 | - | - | TRBV7-9 | TGTGCCAGCAGCTCATTTACGAGCTCCTACGAGCAGTACTTC | CASSSFTSSYEQYF
TRBJ1-2 | - | - | TRBV5-4 | TGTGCCAGCAGCCCCGACAGTTGGCAGGGCTACACCTTC | CASSPDSWQGYTF
TRBJ1-1 | - | TRBD1 | TRBV30 | TGTGCGACAGGGGAAAACACTGAAGCTTTCTTT | CATGENTEAFF
TRBJ1-6 | - | - | TRBV11-2 | TGTGCCAGCAGCTTAGGCTTTCGGGGCTCCTATAATTCACCCCTCCACTTT | CASSLGFRGSYNSPLHF
TRBJ2-7 | - | TRBD2 | TRBV28 | TGTGCCAGCAGTCCCTCGGGACTAGTATTTCTTTACGAGCAGTACTTC | CASSPSGLVFLYEQYF
TRBJ2-2 | - | - | TRBV7-8 | TGTGCCAGCAGCTTACGGGGAACGTACACCGGGGAGCTGTTTTTT | CASSLRGTYTGELFF
TRBJ1-3 | - | - | TRBV7-9 | TGTGCCAGCAGCTTATCGCAGGTGCTTGGAAACACCATATATTTT | CASSLSQVLGNTIYF
TRBJ1-5 | - | - | TRBV5-8 | TGTGCCAGCAGCTTGGGGGACGGGACAATCGGGAATCAGCCCCAGCATTTT | CASSLGDGTIGNQPQHF
TRBJ1-5 | few | TRBD1 | TRBV6-4 | TGTGCCAGCAGTGCTTCAGGGGGCATTCAGCCCCAGCATTTT | CASSASGGIQPQHF
TRBJ2-7 | - | TRBD1 | TRBV25-1 | TGTGCCAGCTGGGGTGGTTTAGGGACAGGAGCCTACGAGCAGTACTTC | CASWGGLGTGAYEQYF
TRBJ1-2 | - | - | TRBV24-1 | TGTGCCACCAGTGATTCCGGGAGTGAAGAAGGCTACACCTTC | CATSDSGSEEGYTF
TRBJ1-1 | few | - | TRBV25-1 | TGTGCCAGCAGTGACAGCCAGGGGAACACTGAAGCTTTCTTT | CASSDSQGNTEAFF
TRBJ2-7 | - | - | TRBV27 | TGTGCCAGCAGTAGTTACCAGGGGCCGCGGGCCTACGAGCAGTACTTC | CASSSYQGPRAYEQYF
TRBJ2-1 | - | TRBD1 | TRBV3-1/TRBV3-2 | TGTGCCAGCAAACGACCGGGACAGGGCTACAATGAGCAGTTCTTC | CASKRPGQGYNEQFF